This TCR beta chain was profiled in a study of tumor-infiltrating lymphocytes in primary liver carcinoma. The study, taken as a whole, reports: Tumors had a significantly higher top-250-clone fraction than blood (p = 0.039).

Extraction also yielded germline DNA, while blood RNA was obtained from unsorted whole blood. This clonotype was detected ten times or more. Its antigen is undetermined. The input was 450 to 550 ng total RNA; TCR beta cDNA was made from it with a constant-region primer. It was through three nested multiplex PCR rounds of slightly modified ARM-PCR that TCR beta libraries arose. TCRdb processed the multiplex PCR reads anew with MiXCR; each CDR3 protein has one entry. The sample holds about 320,000 distinct CDR3 sequences, about 62% seen once. Sequencing input: peripheral blood. The receptor was isolated from a man aged 40-55 years with primary liver carcinoma and hepatitis B virus infection.

The CDR3 loop reads CSVEEGWGETQYF. CDR3 nucleotides: TGCAGCGTTGAGGAGGGGTGGGGGGAGACCCAGTACTTC. The rearrangement joins TRBV29-1 to TRBJ2-5; possible D gene TRBD2, 6 bases. Trimming pared 3 bases from V and 5 bases from J, leaving 13 bases between. The CDR3 length is 13 residues. CDR1 SQVTM and CDR2 ANQGSEA come from the germline V gene.